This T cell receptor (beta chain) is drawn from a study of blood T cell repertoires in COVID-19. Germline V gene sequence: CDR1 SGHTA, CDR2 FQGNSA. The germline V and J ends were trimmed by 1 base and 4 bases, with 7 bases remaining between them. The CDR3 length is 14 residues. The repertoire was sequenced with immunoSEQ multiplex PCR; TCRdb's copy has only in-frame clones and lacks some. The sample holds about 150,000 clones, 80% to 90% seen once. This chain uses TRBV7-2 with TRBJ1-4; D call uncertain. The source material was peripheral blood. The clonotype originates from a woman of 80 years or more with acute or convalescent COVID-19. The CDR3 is CASSLGQFNEKLFF. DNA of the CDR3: TGTGCCAGCAGCTTAGGGCAGTTTAATGAAAAACTGTTTTTT.